The TCR beta chain under discussion was sequenced for a study of graft-versus-host responses after intestinal transplantation. Across the study: Recipients got multivisceral, liver-intestinal, or isolated intestinal transplants.

This CDR3 is built from 17 residues. The V gene lost 6 bases and the J gene lost 0 bases, with 18 bases spanning the gap. Germline V gene sequence: CDR1 SNHLY, CDR2 FYNNEI. With regard to this clone: What it binds is unknown.

Sequencing was performed with immunoSEQ multiplex PCR; in TCRdb, only in-frame clones are kept and a portion is missing. In the table there are over 90,000 clones, more than 85% of which are singletons. V is TRBV2 and J is TRBJ2-1; D is uncertain. The sequence was obtained from a human donor who received an intestinal transplant. The sample was unstimulated CD8+ T cells sorted from spleen or lymph node cells, taken before intestinal transplant. CDR3 region: CASSSLFGASSYNEQFF. Here the CDR3 DNA reads TGTGCCAGCAGCTCCCTTTTTGGCGCAAGCTCCTACAATGAGCAGTTCTTC.